This T cell receptor beta chain originates from a study of T cells in Graves' hyperthyroidism and ophthalmopathy. Overall study findings and caveats: Most expanded thyroid clonotypes above 0.001 also appeared in blood.

This clonotype occurred a few times. Its antigen is unknown. From RNA transcripts, TCR beta CDR3 regions were amplified. The study used the HTBI primer set for a first-round RT-PCR of the TCR CDR3. TCRdb reprocessed the multiplex PCR reads with MiXCR, giving one entry per CDR3 protein. The profile covers some 740,000 distinct CDR3 sequences, with roughly 15% appearing a single time and roughly 10% taken by the ten largest. Per the germline V gene, CDR1 is SGHDN and CDR2 is FVKESK. The CDR3 has 16 amino acids. V shed 3 bases and J 1 base; nucleotides not matched to a gene: 8. Sequencing was performed on blood. The chain joins TRBV14 to TRBJ1-1, with TRBD1 matching over 7 bases. The TCR comes from a woman between 18 and 29 years old with Graves' hyperthyroidism. The CDR3 here is CASSQGQRHRNTEAFF. The CDR3 DNA reads as TGTGCCAGCAGCCAGGGACAGAGACACCGGAACACTGAAGCTTTCTTT.